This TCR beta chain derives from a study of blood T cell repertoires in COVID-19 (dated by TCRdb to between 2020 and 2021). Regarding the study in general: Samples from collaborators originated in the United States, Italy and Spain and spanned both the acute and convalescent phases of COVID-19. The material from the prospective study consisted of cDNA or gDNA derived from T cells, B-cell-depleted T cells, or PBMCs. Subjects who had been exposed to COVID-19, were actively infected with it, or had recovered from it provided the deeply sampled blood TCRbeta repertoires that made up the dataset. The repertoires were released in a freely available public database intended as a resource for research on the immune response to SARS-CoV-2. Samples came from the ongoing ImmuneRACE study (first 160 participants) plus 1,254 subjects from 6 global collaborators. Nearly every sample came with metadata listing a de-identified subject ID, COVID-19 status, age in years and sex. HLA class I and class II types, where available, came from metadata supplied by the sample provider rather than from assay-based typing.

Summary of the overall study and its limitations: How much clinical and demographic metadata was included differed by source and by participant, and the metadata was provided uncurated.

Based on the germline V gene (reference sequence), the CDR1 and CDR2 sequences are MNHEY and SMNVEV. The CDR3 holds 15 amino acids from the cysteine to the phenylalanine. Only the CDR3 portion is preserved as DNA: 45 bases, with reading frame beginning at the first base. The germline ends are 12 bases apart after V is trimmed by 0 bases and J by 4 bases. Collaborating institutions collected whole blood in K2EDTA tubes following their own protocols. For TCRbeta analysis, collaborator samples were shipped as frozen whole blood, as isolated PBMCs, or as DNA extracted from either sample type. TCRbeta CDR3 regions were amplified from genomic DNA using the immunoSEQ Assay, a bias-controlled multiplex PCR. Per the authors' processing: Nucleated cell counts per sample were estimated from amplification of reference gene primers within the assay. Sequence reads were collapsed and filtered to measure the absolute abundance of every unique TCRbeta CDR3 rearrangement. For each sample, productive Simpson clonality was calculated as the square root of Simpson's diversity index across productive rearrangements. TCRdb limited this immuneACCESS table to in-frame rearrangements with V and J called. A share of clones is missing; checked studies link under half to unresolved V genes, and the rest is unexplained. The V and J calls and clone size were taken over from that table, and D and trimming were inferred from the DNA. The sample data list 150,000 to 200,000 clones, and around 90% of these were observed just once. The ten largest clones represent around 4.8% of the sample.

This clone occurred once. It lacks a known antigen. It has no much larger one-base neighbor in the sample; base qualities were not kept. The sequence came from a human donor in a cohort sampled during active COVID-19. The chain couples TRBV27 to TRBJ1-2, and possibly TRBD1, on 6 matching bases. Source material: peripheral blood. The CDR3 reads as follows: CASSLSGGASYGYTF. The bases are TGTGCCAGCAGTTTATCGGGGGGGGCGAGCTATGGCTACACCTTC.